What follows describes a single T cell receptor (beta chain). What it binds is unknown. This entry belongs to a study of cytomegalovirus exposure and HLA in healthy donors. Study outcomes and limitations: Productive status was seen about 90% or about 30% of the time for most TCR beta V segments in an earlier analysis. A likely sequencing artifact accounted for one observed cluster of highly shared sequence variants. The later analysis indicated that the majority of CMV-associated TCR beta chains appeared HLA-restricted.

Germline V gives CDR1 LNHDA, CDR2 SQIVND (reference sequence). The CDR3 loop spans 18 amino acids. J gave up 3 bases and V 5 bases, and 16 bases lay outside the gene matches. Vbeta (60) and Jbeta (13) primers were used in the PCR. Here immunoSEQ multiplex PCR was the method, and the copy in TCRdb shows in-frame clones only, minus some. The data contain under 200,000 clones, around 88% of them singletons. The chain joins TRBV19 to TRBJ2-3; 8 bases fit TRBD1. The receptor was derived from a woman between 25 and 40 years old in good health and CMV-seronegative. The specimen was PBMCs. CDR3 protein: CASSVYPGTGVGTDTQYF. The CDR3 DNA is TGTGCCAGTAGTGTCTATCCCGGGACAGGAGTGGGGACAGATACGCAGTATTTT.